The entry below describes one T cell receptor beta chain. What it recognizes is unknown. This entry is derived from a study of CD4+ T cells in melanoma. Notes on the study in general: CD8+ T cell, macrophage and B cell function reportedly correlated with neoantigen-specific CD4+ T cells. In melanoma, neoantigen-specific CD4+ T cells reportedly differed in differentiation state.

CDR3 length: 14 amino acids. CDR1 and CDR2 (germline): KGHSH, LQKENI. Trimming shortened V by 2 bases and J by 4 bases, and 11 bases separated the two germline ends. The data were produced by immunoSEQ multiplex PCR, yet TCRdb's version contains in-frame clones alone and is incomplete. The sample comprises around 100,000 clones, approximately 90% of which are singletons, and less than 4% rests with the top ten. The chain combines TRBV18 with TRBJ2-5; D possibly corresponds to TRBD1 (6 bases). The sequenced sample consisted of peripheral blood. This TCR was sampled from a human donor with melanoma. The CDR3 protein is CASSPSKGVETQYF. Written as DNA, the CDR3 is TGTGCCAGCTCACCATCTAAGGGGGTAGAGACCCAGTACTTC.